This T cell receptor beta chain is from a study of identical twins. Overall study results and limits: It was cross-sectional statistical analysis, not following the same donors, that the conclusions relied on. Fewer insertions marked abundant cord blood beta clonotypes; young adult naive trended weakly, memory not at all. For out-of-frame alpha sequences shared by twins, low generation probability was in excess.

Healthy Caucasians provided all donations. This clonotype has at least ten counts. Its antigen is unknown. V trimming: 7 bases; J trimming: 4 bases; junction bases outside the gene matches: 6. The CDR3 spans 14 residues. TCRdb reanalysed the 5' RACE reads using MiXCR and keeps one entry per CDR3 protein. Of some 1,700,000 distinct CDR3 sequences in the sample, roughly 35% were seen once. The TCR was taken from a newborn girl in good health. The chain is built from TRBV12-3 or TRBV12-4 and TRBJ2-3; 9 bases are shared with TRBD1. Sequenced sample: cord blood. CDR3 region: CASKPGQGSDTQYF. The CDR3 DNA follows: TGTGCCAGCAAACCGGGACAGGGTTCAGATACGCAGTATTTT.